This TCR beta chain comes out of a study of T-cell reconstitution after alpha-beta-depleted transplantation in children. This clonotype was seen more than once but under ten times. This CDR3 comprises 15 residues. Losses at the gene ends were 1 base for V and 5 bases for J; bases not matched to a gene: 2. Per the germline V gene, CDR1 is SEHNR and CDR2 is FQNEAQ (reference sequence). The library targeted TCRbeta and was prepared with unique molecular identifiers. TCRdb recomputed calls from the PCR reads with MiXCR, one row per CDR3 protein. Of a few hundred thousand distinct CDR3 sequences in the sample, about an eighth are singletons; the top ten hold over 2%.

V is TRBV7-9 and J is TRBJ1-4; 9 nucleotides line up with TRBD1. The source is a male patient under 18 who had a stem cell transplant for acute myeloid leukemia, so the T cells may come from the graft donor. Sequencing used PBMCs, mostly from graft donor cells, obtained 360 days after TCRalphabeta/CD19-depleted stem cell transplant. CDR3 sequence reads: CASSLGQGGNEKLFF. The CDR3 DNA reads TGTGCCAGCAGCTTAGGACAGGGGGGAAATGAAAAACTGTTTTTT.